This T cell receptor beta chain was recovered during a study of blood T cell repertoires in COVID-19. Overall study context: The origin of the acute and convalescent COVID-19 samples was the United States, Italy and Spain.

Generated by immunoSEQ multiplex PCR, the TCRdb table keeps only in-frame clones and is missing some. The sample consists of around 250,000 clones, about 87% of them appearing once. This clone came up a few times. This clonotype was sampled from a woman in her 70s with active or convalescent COVID-19. Input material: peripheral blood.

The CDR3 loop is CASSLSNSGGGKETQYF. DNA for the CDR3: TGTGCCAGCAGCTTGTCCAATAGCGGGGGCGGGAAAGAGACCCAGTACTTC. The genes are TRBV13 and TRBJ2-5; TRBD2 agrees at 9 bases. Germline-derived CDR1 and CDR2 are PRHDT and FYEKMQ (reference sequence). The CDR3 extends over 17 amino acids. With 3 bases clipped from V and 3 bases from J, the junction kept 11 bases outside the gene matches.